The 20 T cell receptor beta chains listed next were all sequenced from one sample in a study of beta chain features in type 1 diabetes. Expressed TCRB transcripts were sequenced because the isolated RNA had all been reverse transcribed beforehand. Clones were sequenced by immunoSEQ multiplex PCR, and TCRdb holds only the in-frame ones, with some missing. Among over 40,000 clones, around 50% were seen once, and the ten largest hold approximately 2.1%. Sequenced: Tregs from blood. These receptor sequences come from a young woman in good health.

The chain carries TRBV5-4 and TRBJ2-6; 8 positions agree with TRBD1. Trimming at V came to 3 bases and at J to 4 bases, leaving 9 bases not matched to a gene. CDR1 and CDR2 from the germline V gene are SGHNT and YYREEE (reference sequence). This CDR3 comprises 17 residues. DNA of the CDR3: TGTGCCAGCAGCTGGGCACAGGGGGTGTACGGGGCCAACGTCCTGACTTTC. Translating gives CASSWAQGVYGANVLTF.

This rearrangement joins TRBV5-1 to TRBJ2-5; 12 nucleotides align to TRBD2. V was pared by 3 bases and J by 9 bases, with 15 bases of the junction left unmatched. The CDR3 length is 17 residues. Germline-derived CDR1 and CDR2 are SGHRS and YFSETQ. The CDR3 loop reads CASSSHATTSGRLAQYF. CDR3 DNA sequence: TGCGCCAGCAGCTCCCATGCGACTACTAGCGGGAGGCTGGCCCAGTACTTC.

The genes are TRBV7-2 and TRBJ1-4; D gene uncertain. V lost 4 bases to trimming and J lost 4 bases, with 10 bases between them. The CDR3 runs to 14 residues. Germline-derived CDR1 and CDR2 are SGHTA and FQGNSA. DNA of the CDR3: TGTGCCAGCAGCTCGTCCGGACTTAATGAAAAACTGTTTTTT. Protein sequence: CASSSSGLNEKLFF.

This clone has a single count. The gene calls are TRBV6-1 and TRBJ1-1, with 8 bases aligning to TRBD1. Germline V gene sequence: CDR1 MNHNS, CDR2 SASEGT. V gave up 2 bases and J gave up 9 bases; unmatched junction bases: 8. This CDR3 is 14 amino acids long. CDR3 nucleotides: TGTGCCAGCAGTGAATGGACAGGGAGGACCCAAGCTTTCTTT. Translation: CASSEWTGRTQAFF.

The chain is built from TRBV7-3 and TRBJ2-1; maybe TRBD2 (7 bases). V lost 1 base to trimming and J lost 4 bases, with 14 bases between them. Germline values: CDR1 SGHTA, CDR2 FQGTGA. The CDR3 contains 16 residues. This CDR3 reads CASSLNTGGSYNEQFF. The CDR3 DNA is TGTGCCAGCAGCTTAAATACGGGGGGCTCTTACAATGAGCAGTTCTTC.

V and J are TRBV7-9 and TRBJ2-7; TRBD2 agrees at 9 bases. The trim removed 4 bases at V and 2 bases at J, leaving 6 bases unmatched. CDR1 is SEHNR, CDR2 FQNEAQ, per germline (reference sequence). The CDR3 has 15 residues. In DNA, the CDR3 is TGTGCCAGCAGCTACGAGACTAGCGGAACCTACGAGCAGTACTTC. Residues: CASSYETSGTYEQYF.

The J gene is TRBJ2-3, the V gene TRBV6-5; 7 bases agree with TRBD2. Germline V gene data show CDR1 as MNHEY and CDR2 as SVGAGI. J was trimmed by 3 bases and V by 3 bases; bases with no gene match: 3. The CDR3 has 14 amino acids. The CDR3 is CASSYRRGTDTQYF. DNA for the CDR3: TGTGCCAGCAGTTATCGGCGGGGGACAGATACGCAGTATTTT.

The gene calls are TRBV7-3 and TRBJ2-2; 8 nucleotides match TRBD2. Germline V gene lookup returns CDR1 SGHTA and CDR2 FQGTGA. The length of the CDR3 is 15 residues. J gave up 4 bases and V 5 bases, and 6 bases lay outside the gene matches. The CDR3 coding sequence is TGTGCCAGCAGCCTGGGGACTAGTAGCACCGGGGAGCTGTTTTTT. It codes for CASSLGTSSTGELFF.

This clone was seen only a few times. The rearrangement joins TRBV19 to TRBJ1-1, with TRBD1 matching over 7 bases. This CDR3 comprises 14 residues. J was trimmed by 5 bases and V by 7 bases; bases with no gene match: 10. CDR1 and CDR2 (germline): LNHDA, SQIVND (reference sequence). CDR3 loop: CASIRQGGSTEAFF. The CDR3 nucleotides read TGTGCCAGTATAAGACAGGGAGGAAGTACTGAAGCTTTCTTT. Complete variable domain (other parts from reference TRBV19 and TRBJ1-1): DGGITQSPKYLFRKEGQNVTLSCEQNLNHDAMYWYRQDPGQGLRLIYYSQIVNDFQKGDIAEGYSVSREKKESFPLTVTSAQKNPTAFYLCASIRQGGSTEAFFGQGTRLTVV.

This chain joins TRBV5-8 and TRBJ1-6, with 9 bases fitting TRBD1. Germline CDR1 SGHTS, CDR2 YDEGEE. With 2 bases clipped from V and 9 bases from J, the junction kept 9 bases outside the gene matches. CDR3 length equals 16 residues. The CDR3 region has the DNA TGTGCCAGCAGCTTTGGGAACAGGGGGCTTTCTTCACCCCTCCACTTT. Translation: CASSFGNRGLSSPLHF.

The table lists this clone with a count of one. J is TRBJ2-2 and V is TRBV5-1; TRBD1 is a possible D gene (6 bases). Trimming shortened V by 3 bases and J by 4 bases, and 13 bases separated the two germline ends. The CDR3 is 15 residues long. Per germline, CDR1 SGHRS and CDR2 YFSETQ. The DNA of the CDR3 is TGCGCCAGCAGCTGGGGGACATCGGTCACCGGGGAGCTGTTTTTT. Encoded protein: CASSWGTSVTGELFF.

A single count supports this clone. This chain links TRBV29-1 with TRBJ1-4, with no clear D. The germline V gene encodes CDR1 SQVTM and CDR2 ANQGSEA. This CDR3 is 11 amino acids long. CDR3 sequence (DNA): TGCAGTTTTGAGGTCAATGAAAAACTGTTTTTT. This gives the protein CSFEVNEKLFF.

CDR3 sequence reads: CASSNTLNTEAFF. Written as DNA, the CDR3 is TGTGCCAGTAGCAACACACTGAACACTGAAGCTTTCTTT. V gene TRBV19 combines with J gene TRBJ1-1; D is undetermined. Trimming removed 6 bases from V and 0 bases from J, with 8 bases in between. The CDR3 has 13 residues. Germline V gene lookup returns CDR1 LNHDA and CDR2 SQIVND (reference sequence). Supplemented by reference TRBV19 and TRBJ1-1, the full variable domain reads DGGITQSPKYLFRKEGQNVTLSCEQNLNHDAMYWYRQDPGQGLRLIYYSQIVNDFQKGDIAEGYSVSREKKESFPLTVTSAQKNPTAFYLCASSNTLNTEAFFGQGTRLTVV.

The V and J genes are TRBV5-1 and TRBJ2-7; D might be TRBD2 (5 bases). V lost 3 bases and J 2 bases, leaving 12 bases between the germline ends. Per germline, CDR1 SGHRS and CDR2 YFSETQ. The CDR3 length is 14 residues. The CDR3 reads CASSSRPSPYEQYF. For the CDR3, the DNA is TGCGCCAGCAGCTCTAGGCCTAGCCCCTACGAGCAGTACTTC.

The CDR3 is CASSLGGGSTNEKLFF. The CDR3 DNA follows: TGCGCCAGCAGCTTGGGAGGGGGATCAACTAATGAAAAACTGTTTTTT. The chain couples TRBV5-1 to TRBJ1-4; D perhaps matches TRBD1 (6 bases). Trimming took 0 bases from V and 0 from J, leaving 9 bases between them. This CDR3 comprises 16 residues. Per germline, CDR1 SGHRS and CDR2 YFSETQ.

The chain joins TRBV2 to TRBJ2-7; 9 positions agree with TRBD1. Losses at the gene ends were 7 bases for V and 4 bases for J; bases not matched to a gene: 5. The CDR3 is 13 amino acids. Germline loops: CDR1 SNHLY, CDR2 FYNNEI. The CDR3 region has the DNA TGTGCCAGCATGGGACAGGGATCGTACGAGCAGTACTTC. This codes for CASMGQGSYEQYF.

The chain has TRBV5-1 and TRBJ2-7; D remains unclear. The germline V gene encodes CDR1 SGHRS and CDR2 YFSETQ. V was shortened by 9 bases and J by 4 bases, with 23 bases between the two germline ends. The CDR3 runs 15 residues. CDR3 residues: CATLVRWRDSYEQYF. In nucleotides, the CDR3 is TGCGCCACCCTCGTTCGGTGGCGAGACTCTTACGAGCAGTACTTC.

The CDR3 spells CASSLTSGMSYEQYF. CDR3 in DNA: TGCGCCAGCAGCTTGACTAGCGGGATGTCCTACGAGCAGTACTTC. V is TRBV5-1 and J is TRBJ2-7, with TRBD2 matching 10 bases. Germline CDR1 and CDR2: SGHRS and YFSETQ. The CDR3 runs 15 residues. The V gene end was trimmed by 1 base and the J gene end by 1 base; junction bases not matched to a gene: 2.

The chain uses TRBV7-9 and TRBJ2-1; no firm D call. Trimming shortened V by 5 bases and J by 4 bases, and 15 bases separated the two germline ends. The CDR3 is 15 residues long. The germline CDR1 and CDR2 sequences are SEHNR and FQNEAQ (reference sequence). The CDR3 bases are TGTGCCAGCAGCCCGATACAGCTACATTACAATGAGCAGTTCTTC. Translated, it gives CASSPIQLHYNEQFF. Based on the CDR3 plus reference TRBV7-9 and TRBJ2-1, the full variable domain is DTGVSQNPRHKITKRGQNVTFRCDPISEHNRLYWYRQTLGQGPEFLTYFQNEAQLEKSRLLSDRFSAERPKGSFSTLEIQRTEQGDSAMYLCASSPIQLHYNEQFFGPGTRLTVL.

This clone was seen a single time. This chain links TRBV28 with TRBJ2-5; 13 bases match TRBD2. The CDR3 covers 17 residues. CDR1 is MDHEN, CDR2 SYDVKM, per germline. V shed 4 bases and J 4 bases; nucleotides not matched to a gene: 9. CDR3 amino acids: CASSSRGLAGAPETQYF. As DNA, the CDR3 is TGTGCCAGCAGTTCCCGAGGACTAGCGGGAGCCCCAGAGACCCAGTACTTC.